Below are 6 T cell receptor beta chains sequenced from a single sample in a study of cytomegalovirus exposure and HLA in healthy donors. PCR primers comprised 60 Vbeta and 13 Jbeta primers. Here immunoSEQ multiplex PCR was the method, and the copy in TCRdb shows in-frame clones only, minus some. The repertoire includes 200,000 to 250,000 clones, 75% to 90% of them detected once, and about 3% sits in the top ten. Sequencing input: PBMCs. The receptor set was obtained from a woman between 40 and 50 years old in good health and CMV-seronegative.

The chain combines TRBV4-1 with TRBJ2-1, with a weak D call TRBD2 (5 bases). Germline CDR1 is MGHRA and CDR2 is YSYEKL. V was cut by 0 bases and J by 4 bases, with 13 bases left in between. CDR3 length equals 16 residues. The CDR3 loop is CASSQDPSRNYNEQFF. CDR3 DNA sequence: TGCGCCAGCAGCCAAGATCCTAGCCGGAATTACAATGAGCAGTTCTTC.

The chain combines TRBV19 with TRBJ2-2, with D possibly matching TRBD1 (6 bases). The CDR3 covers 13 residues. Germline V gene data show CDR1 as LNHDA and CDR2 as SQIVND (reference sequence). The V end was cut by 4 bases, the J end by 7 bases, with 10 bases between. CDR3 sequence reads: CASSTDRYGELFF. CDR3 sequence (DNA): TGTGCCAGTAGTACCGACAGGTACGGGGAGCTGTTTTTT.

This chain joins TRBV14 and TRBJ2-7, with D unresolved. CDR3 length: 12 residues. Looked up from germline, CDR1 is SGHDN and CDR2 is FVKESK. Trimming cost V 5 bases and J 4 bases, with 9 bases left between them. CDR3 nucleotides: TGTGCCAGCAGCATGACACCGTACGAGCAGTACTTC. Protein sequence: CASSMTPYEQYF.

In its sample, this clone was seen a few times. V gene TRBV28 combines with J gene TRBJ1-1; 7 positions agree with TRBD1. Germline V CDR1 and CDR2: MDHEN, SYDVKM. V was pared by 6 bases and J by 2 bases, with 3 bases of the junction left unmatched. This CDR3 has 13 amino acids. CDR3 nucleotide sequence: TGTGCCAGCAGGGACAGGACTAACACTGAAGCTTTCTTT. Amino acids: CASRDRTNTEAFF.

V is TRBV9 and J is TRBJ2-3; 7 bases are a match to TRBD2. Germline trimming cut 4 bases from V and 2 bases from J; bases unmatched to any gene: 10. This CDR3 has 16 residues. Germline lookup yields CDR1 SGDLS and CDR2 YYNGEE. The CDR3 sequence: CASSPKRDMNTDTQYF. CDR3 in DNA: TGTGCCAGCAGCCCCAAGCGGGATATGAACACAGATACGCAGTATTTT.

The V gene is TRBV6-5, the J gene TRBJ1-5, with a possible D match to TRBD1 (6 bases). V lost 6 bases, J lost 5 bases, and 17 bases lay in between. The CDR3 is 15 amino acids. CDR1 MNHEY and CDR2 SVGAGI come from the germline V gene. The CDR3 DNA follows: TGTGCCAGCAGGGCAGGGGCAGCGAGAGATCAGCCCCAGCATTTT. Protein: CASRAGAARDQPQHF.